A single sample is the source of the 2 T cell receptor beta chains below, sequenced in a study of T-cell reconstitution after alpha-beta-depleted transplantation in children. Unique molecular identifiers featured in how the TCRbeta library was prepared. Via MiXCR, TCRdb re-called the PCR reads, giving one row per CDR3 protein. The table has about 640,000 distinct CDR3 sequences, over 10% seen once. The material sequenced was PBMCs, mostly from graft donor cells, taken 360 days after TCRalphabeta/CD19-depleted stem cell transplant. These receptors all stem from a male patient younger than 18 who had a stem cell transplant for acute myeloid leukemia, so the T cells may come from the graft donor.

The table lists this clonotype with a few counts. J is TRBJ2-2 and V is TRBV7-8, with D hard to call. Germline CDR1 SGHVS, CDR2 FQNEAQ. The V gene lost 2 bases and the J gene lost 0 bases, with 4 bases spanning the gap. The CDR3 contains 14 residues. The CDR3 bases are TGTGCCAGCAGCTTAAATTCGAACACCGGGGAGCTGTTTTTT. Translated, it gives CASSLNSNTGELFF.

Ten or more counts support this clonotype. The CDR3, as DNA: TGCAGTGCTAGTAGCGGTACCCCCACCGGGGAGCTGTTTTTT. Encoded protein: CSASSGTPTGELFF. This chain connects TRBV20-1 to TRBJ2-2, with D perhaps TRBD2 (6 bases). The germline CDR1 and CDR2 sequences are DFQATT and SNEGSKA (reference sequence). CDR3 length: 14 amino acids. The V end lost 3 bases, the J end lost 4 bases, and 12 bases lay between the germline ends.